Each of the 19 T cell receptor beta chains below was sequenced from the same sample in a study of cytomegalovirus exposure and HLA in healthy donors. Use of 60 Vbeta and 13 Jbeta primers characterized the PCR. TCRdb keeps only in-frame clones here, not all; method: immunoSEQ multiplex PCR. The sample data list around 130,000 clones. The sample comprised PBMCs. The receptors shown here come from a woman between 55 and 75 years old in good health and CMV-seronegative.

J is TRBJ2-5 and V is TRBV4-1; D gene unclear. With the DNA end fitting TRBJ2-7 better, the J assignment may be wrong. This CDR3 region has 15 residues. The germline V gene has CDR1 MGHRA and CDR2 YSYEKL. CDR3 bases: TGCGCCAGCAGCCAAGATCGAAGTACTCACTACGAGCAGTACTTC. This gives the protein CASSQDRSTHYEQYF.

J is TRBJ2-2 and V is TRBV11-3, with 10 bases identical to TRBD2. Germline CDR1 is SGHNT and CDR2 is YENEEA. After removal of 3 bases from V and 6 bases from J, the junction contained 7 bases not matched to a gene. The length of the CDR3 is 16 residues. This chain's CDR3 is CASSFSGRGLSGELFF. In DNA form, the CDR3 reads TGTGCCAGCAGCTTCAGCGGGAGGGGCCTATCCGGGGAGCTGTTTTTT.

Remarks on this clone: At one end the junction does not follow the germline gene, possibly because of a read error. Within the sample, other DNA sequences also encode this same CDR3. This chain joins TRBV7-2 and TRBJ1-1; 7 nucleotides align to TRBD1. In germline, CDR1 is SGHTA, CDR2 FQGNSA. There are 15 residues in the CDR3. CDR3 nucleotides: TGTGCCAGCAGTCCCACCCAGGGGGTCGGGGCTGAAGCTTTCTTC. This codes for CASSPTQGVGAEAFF.

CDR3 sequence (DNA): TGTGCCAGCAGCTGGGGCAGGGGGCGAGAGACCCAGTACTTC. Protein product: CASSWGRGRETQYF. The chain is built from TRBV5-6 and TRBJ2-5; 8 bases are a match to TRBD1. V lost 3 bases and J lost 4; bases outside the gene matches: 5. Germline V lookup: CDR1 SGHDT, CDR2 YYEEEE. The CDR3 is 14 amino acids.

The CDR3, as DNA: TGTGCCAGCAGCCCCCAGGGGTATGGTCAGCCCCAGCATTTT. Amino acid sequence: CASSPQGYGQPQHF. V gene TRBV7-3 combines with J gene TRBJ1-5, with TRBD1 as a possible D gene (6 bases). The V end lost 5 bases, the J end lost 6 bases, and 14 bases lay between the germline ends. The CDR3 contains 14 residues. Germline V lookup: CDR1 SGHTA, CDR2 FQGTGA.

The chain combines TRBV28 with TRBJ1-1, with a weak D call TRBD1 (6 bases). The CDR3 extends over 13 amino acids. The V gene lost 3 bases and the J gene lost 8 bases, with 13 bases spanning the gap. Germline V gene lookup returns CDR1 MDHEN and CDR2 SYDVKM. CDR3 region: CASSLDSFWEAFF. The CDR3 bases are TGTGCCAGCAGTTTGGACAGTTTTTGGGAAGCTTTCTTT.

J is TRBJ2-1 and V is TRBV28; 7 bases are shared with TRBD2. The CDR3 runs to 15 residues. Trimming cost V 5 bases and J 0 bases; bases outside gene matches: 4. Germline V gives CDR1 MDHEN, CDR2 SYDVKM. The CDR3 region has the DNA TGTGCCAGCAGTGGCGGGAGTTTCTCCTACAATGAGCAGTTCTTC. It translates to CASSGGSFSYNEQFF.

Regarding this clone: The sample has other DNA sequences that encode this CDR3 too. This chain connects TRBV28 to TRBJ2-7; 11 bases are shared with TRBD2. This CDR3 contains 15 residues. The germline gives CDR1 MDHEN, CDR2 SYDVKM. V was pared by 5 bases and J by 2 bases, with 5 bases of the junction left unmatched. In DNA, the CDR3 is TGTGCCAGCAGTCCCGGGACTAGCGGCCCCTACGAGCAGTACTTC. It codes for CASSPGTSGPYEQYF.

The chain has TRBV5-5 and TRBJ1-1; D gene ambiguous. CDR3 length equals 15 residues. Germline V gene data show CDR1 as SGHKS and CDR2 as YYEKEE (reference sequence). V was clipped by 5 bases and J by 0 bases, with 14 bases between them. CDR3 protein: CASRGAHRLNTEAFF. The CDR3 DNA is TGTGCCAGCAGGGGAGCCCACAGATTGAACACTGAAGCTTTCTTT.

J is TRBJ1-1 and V is TRBV5-1, with a weak D call TRBD1 (6 bases). Germline assignment: CDR1 SGHRS and CDR2 YFSETQ. The CDR3 length is 14 residues. V dropped 3 bases and J dropped 0 bases, with 9 bases sitting between them. Written as DNA, the CDR3 is TGCGCCAGCAGCTCAGGGGTCATGAACACTGAAGCTTTCTTT. Protein: CASSSGVMNTEAFF.

The genes are TRBV11-2 and TRBJ2-7; no clear D. Trimming cost V 3 bases and J 4 bases, with 13 bases left between them. The germline gives CDR1 SGHAT, CDR2 FQNNGV. This CDR3 is built from 14 residues. CDR3 nucleotides: TGTGCCAGCAGCTTCGTAGAAGATTCTTACGAGCAGTACTTC. Its protein product is CASSFVEDSYEQYF.

This chain joins TRBV6-1 and TRBJ2-5; TRBD2 matches 12 bases. The ends lost 7 bases at V and 0 bases at J; junction bases unmatched: 3. The CDR3 sequence is 15 residues long. Germline values: CDR1 MNHNS, CDR2 SASEGT. The CDR3 is CASTRLAGDQETQYF. CDR3 DNA: TGTGCCAGCACCCGACTAGCGGGGGACCAAGAGACCCAGTACTTC.

The rearrangement links TRBV4-1 to TRBJ2-2, with TRBD1 identical over 7 bases. The CDR3 sequence is 12 residues long. Germline loops: CDR1 MGHRA, CDR2 YSYEKL. After removal of 4 bases from V and 8 bases from J, the junction contained 1 base not matched to a gene. CDR3 bases: TGCGCCAGCAGCCCGGACAGGGGGGAGCTGTTTTTT. Protein: CASSPDRGELFF.

CDR3 region: CASSTSPDRPNTEAFF. The CDR3 DNA sequence: TGTGCCAGCAGCACCTCACCCGACAGGCCGAACACTGAAGCTTTCTTT. This chain joins TRBV9 and TRBJ1-1; a weak D match, TRBD1 (6 bases). Germline loops: CDR1 SGDLS, CDR2 YYNGEE. The CDR3 length is 16 residues. V was clipped by 4 bases and J by 1 base, with 17 bases between them.

V gene TRBV6-5 combines with J gene TRBJ1-5; 10 nucleotides line up with TRBD1. CDR1 and CDR2 (germline): MNHEY, SVGAGI. The ends lost 4 bases at V and 5 bases at J; junction bases unmatched: 2. The CDR3 runs 14 residues. The CDR3 coding sequence is TGTGCCAGCAGTTCTGGACAGGGGGATCAGCCCCAGCATTTT. Amino acids: CASSSGQGDQPQHF.

The CDR3 is CASRSGTVTYEQYF. The CDR3, as DNA: TGTGCCAGCAGATCCGGGACTGTAACCTACGAGCAGTACTTC. The chain couples TRBV2 to TRBJ2-7; D perhaps matches TRBD2 (6 bases). The CDR3 totals 14 residues. Germline-derived CDR1 and CDR2 are SNHLY and FYNNEI. Deletions cut 6 bases from V and 2 bases from J, with 14 bases between.

DNA of the CDR3: TGTGCCAGCAGCTGGGGGCGCAATCAGCCCCAGCATTTT. Protein product: CASSWGRNQPQHF. V gene TRBV6-5 combines with J gene TRBJ1-5, with a tentative D call TRBD1 (6 bases). The V end was cut by 6 bases, the J end by 2 bases, with 8 bases between. The V gene's germline CDR1 is MNHEY and CDR2 SVGAGI. The CDR3 spans 13 residues.

The V call is TRBV6-6, the J call TRBJ2-5, with D perhaps TRBD2 (6 bases). Germline V gene data show CDR1 as MNHNY and CDR2 as SVGAGI (reference sequence). The CDR3 is 11 residues long. With 6 bases removed from V and 7 bases from J, the gap between germline ends came to 9 bases. The CDR3 sequence: CASRDGGTQYF. DNA for the CDR3: TGTGCCAGCAGGGACGGGGGGACCCAGTACTTC.

The gene calls are TRBV7-2 and TRBJ1-5, with D tentatively TRBD1 (6 bases). Germline CDR1 and CDR2: SGHTA and FQGNSA. The CDR3 extends over 14 amino acids. Trimming left V 1 base short and J 9 bases short, with 13 bases between. CDR3 in amino acids: CASSLGTDHSPQHF. The CDR3 region has the DNA TGTGCCAGCAGCTTAGGGACAGACCATTCGCCCCAGCATTTT.